Presented here are 8 T cell receptor beta chains from one specimen sequenced in a study of shared clonotypes between healthy human individuals. Sequencing was performed with immunoSEQ multiplex PCR; in TCRdb, only in-frame clones are kept and a portion is missing. The table includes about 470,000 clones, around 75% detected once. Sequences were obtained from PBMCs. The receptors here all came from a middle-aged woman in good health. Some clones in this sample may be carry-over from other donors' samples.

A note on this clone: A junction end diverges from the germline sequence, so it may reflect a read error. The CDR3 DNA reads TGTGCCAGCAGGGACAGGGAAGCTTTCTTC. Protein: CASRDREAFF. The chain links TRBV6-1 to TRBJ1-1, with 8 bases that match TRBD1. Germline V lookup: CDR1 MNHNS, CDR2 SASEGT. The CDR3 contains 10 residues.

This clone was detected only a few times. V gene TRBV28 combines with J gene TRBJ2-5; the D is unclear. CDR1 and CDR2 from the germline V gene are MDHEN and SYDVKM. This CDR3 region has 14 residues. Trimming pared 6 bases from V and 2 bases from J, leaving 13 bases between. CDR3 nucleotides: TGTGCCAGCAGCCGGCTGGGTGGGCAAGAGACCCAGTACTTC. This translates into CASSRLGGQETQYF.

The V call is TRBV11-2, the J call TRBJ2-7; 9 nucleotides line up with TRBD2. Germline V gene lookup returns CDR1 SGHAT and CDR2 FQNNGV. V trimming: 5 bases; J trimming: 3 bases; junction bases outside the gene matches: 8. The CDR3 consists of 15 residues. CDR3: CASSMSGRPNYEQYF. The DNA of the CDR3 is TGTGCCAGCAGCATGAGCGGGAGGCCAAACTACGAGCAGTACTTC.

The J gene is TRBJ2-1, the V gene TRBV7-9; no reliable D call. The germline V gene has CDR1 SEHNR and CDR2 FQNEAQ (reference sequence). The CDR3 runs 14 residues. V was pared by 6 bases and J by 2 bases, with 11 bases between. DNA for the CDR3: TGTGCCAGCAGTCCTATTAGCCCCTACAATGAGCAGTTCTTC. Residues: CASSPISPYNEQFF.

The chain carries TRBV5-4 and TRBJ2-2; no clear D gene. This CDR3 region has 14 residues. Trimming took 4 bases from V and 4 from J, leaving 11 bases between them. CDR1 SGHNT and CDR2 YYREEE come from the germline V gene (reference sequence). The CDR3 nucleotides are TGTGCCAGCAGCACCCACCAAGCCACCGGGGAGCTGTTTTTT. This encodes CASSTHQATGELFF.

CDR3 sequence (DNA): TGTGCCAGCAGAGCAGGACAAGAGACCCAGTACTTC. Residues: CASRAGQETQYF. This rearrangement joins TRBV6-1 to TRBJ2-5; no clear D. The V and J ends lost 6 bases and 2 bases respectively, with 7 bases between them. This CDR3 is 12 amino acids long. Germline CDR1 and CDR2: MNHNS and SASEGT.

The chain recombines TRBV5-1 with TRBJ2-6; no definite D call. V lost 6 bases, J lost 2 bases, and 9 bases lay in between. The CDR3 spans 14 residues. Germline CDR1 is SGHRS and CDR2 is YFSETQ. CDR3: CASTRGAGANVLTF. Written as DNA, the CDR3 is TGCGCCAGCACCCGAGGAGCTGGGGCCAACGTCCTGACTTTC.

The chain combines TRBV23-1 with TRBJ1-5, with 8 bases lining up with TRBD1. TRBV23-1 is classed as an ORF, of uncertain function. The CDR3 has 15 residues. V lost 6 bases, J lost 5 bases, and 9 bases stayed unmatched. CDR3 sequence (DNA): TGCGCCAGCAGACCCGGACAGGGAGGAGATCAGCCCCAGCATTTT. Its protein is CASRPGQGGDQPQHF.